The 4 T cell receptor beta chains given below trace back to one sample, sequenced in a study of technical replicates of blood from several donors. Using immunoSEQ multiplex PCR, the repertoire was profiled, and TCRdb retains in-frame clones only, with some absent. Of around 79,000 clones in the sample, 85% to 95% were seen once. Sequencing was carried out using T cells isolated from PBMCs. These receptors originate from a human donor in good health.

This clone was seen more than once but under ten times. The gene calls are TRBV27 and TRBJ1-5; 10 bases fit TRBD1. The V and J ends lost 2 bases and 6 bases, in that order; junction bases with no gene match: 4. The CDR3 loop spans 15 amino acids. The germline gives CDR1 MNHEY, CDR2 SMNVEV (reference sequence). CDR3 region: CASSLGTGDGQPQHF. The CDR3 DNA reads TGTGCCAGCAGTTTAGGGACAGGGGACGGTCAGCCCCAGCATTTT.

The CDR3 loop is CASLGVASGTYEQYF. The CDR3 DNA reads TGTGCCAGCCTTGGGGTGGCTAGCGGAACGTACGAGCAGTACTTC. The V gene is TRBV2, the J gene TRBJ2-7; 7 bases map to TRBD2. CDR1 and CDR2 (germline): SNHLY, FYNNEI. The CDR3 has 15 residues. The trim removed 8 bases at V and 4 bases at J, leaving 14 bases unmatched. The variable domain in full, with the rest retrieved from reference TRBV2 and TRBJ2-7, is EPEVTQTPSHQVTQMGQEVILRCVPISNHLYFYWYRQILGQKVEFLVSFYNNEISEKSEIFDDQFSVERPDGSNFTLKIRSTKLEDSAMYFCASLGVASGTYEQYFGPGTRLTVT.

In DNA, the CDR3 is TGTGCCAGCAGCCAAGACCTGTCCCCAGGGTACACCTACGAGCAGTACTTC. Amino acid sequence: CASSQDLSPGYTYEQYF. The V and J genes are TRBV14 and TRBJ2-7; D possibly corresponds to TRBD1 (5 bases). The germline CDR1 and CDR2 sequences are SGHDN and FVKESK. Trimming removed 0 bases at V and 2 bases at J, with 17 bases between. The CDR3 has 17 amino acids. Complete variable domain (other parts from reference TRBV14 and TRBJ2-7): EAGVTQFPSHSVIEKGQTVTLRCDPISGHDNLYWYRRVMGKEIKFLLHFVKESKQDESGMPNNRFLAERTGGTYSTLKVQPAELEDSGVYFCASSQDLSPGYTYEQYFGPGTRLTVT.

The J gene is TRBJ2-7, the V gene TRBV13; 7 positions agree with TRBD1. This CDR3 has 15 residues. CDR1 is PRHDT, CDR2 FYEKMQ, per germline (reference sequence). Losses at the gene ends were 6 bases for V and 5 bases for J; bases not matched to a gene: 13. CDR3 amino acids: CASSSQDRAGHEQYF. Written as DNA, the CDR3 is TGTGCCAGCAGTTCACAAGACAGGGCCGGGCACGAGCAGTACTTC.